This T cell receptor (beta chain) was observed in a study of CD8 T cells in Susac syndrome. General study findings and limits: CD4+ T cell repertoires in Susac syndrome lacked clonal expansion.

A quantity of about 0.5 to 1 ug RNA underwent reverse transcription using random hexamers. TCRdb called the immunoSEQ multiplex PCR reads again in MiXCR, with one record for every CDR3 protein. This table holds more than 150,000 distinct CDR3 sequences, roughly 95% found once. This clonotype was observed once. As yet, its antigen is unknown. The Susac syndrome patients fit the recently defined diagnostic criteria for definite or probable disease. Bulk CD8+ and CD4+ cells came from magnetic negative isolation; CD8+ TEMRA by FACS. Trimming left V 3 bases short and J 4 bases short, with 10 bases between. This CDR3 is built from 14 residues.

This receptor was identified in a human donor with Susac syndrome. The sample consisted of CD4+ T cells from PBMCs. The V gene is TRBV12-3 or TRBV12-4, the J gene TRBJ1-5, with D possibly being TRBD1 (5 bases). CDR3 protein: CASSFRGPNQPQHF. The CDR3 nucleotides are TGTGCCAGCAGTTTTAGGGGCCCAAATCAGCCCCAGCATTTT.